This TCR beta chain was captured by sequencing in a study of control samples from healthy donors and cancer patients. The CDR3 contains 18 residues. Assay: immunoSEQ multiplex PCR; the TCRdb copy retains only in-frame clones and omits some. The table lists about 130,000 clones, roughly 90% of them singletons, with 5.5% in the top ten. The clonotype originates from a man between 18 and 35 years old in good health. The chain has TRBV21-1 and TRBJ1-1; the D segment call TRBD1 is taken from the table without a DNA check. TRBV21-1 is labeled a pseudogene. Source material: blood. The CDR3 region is CASSTPGHGAAMNTEAFF. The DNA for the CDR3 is TGTGCCAGCAGCACTCCGGGACACGGGGCCGCCATGAACACTGAAGCTTTCTTT.